The source of this TCR beta chain is a study of cytomegalovirus exposure and HLA in healthy donors. Use of 60 Vbeta and 13 Jbeta primers characterized the PCR. Generated by immunoSEQ multiplex PCR, the TCRdb table keeps only in-frame clones and is missing some. The listing contains roughly 75,000 clones. Concerning this clone: Its cognate antigen is unknown.

Broader study findings: In a later analysis, V- and J-gene trimming of beta chains associated with a DCLRE1C missense variant, replicated independently.

This clonotype was sampled from a man in his forties in good health and CMV-seronegative. The sequencing input was PBMCs.

The CDR3 sequence: CASSNRDRNEKLFF. The DNA for the CDR3 is TGTGCCAGCAGCAACCGGGACAGAAATGAAAAACTGTTTTTT. The chain recombines TRBV2 with TRBJ1-4; 7 bases agree with TRBD1. Germline values: CDR1 SNHLY, CDR2 FYNNEI. Trimming at V came to 6 bases and at J to 5 bases, leaving 6 bases not matched to a gene. The CDR3 contains 14 residues.